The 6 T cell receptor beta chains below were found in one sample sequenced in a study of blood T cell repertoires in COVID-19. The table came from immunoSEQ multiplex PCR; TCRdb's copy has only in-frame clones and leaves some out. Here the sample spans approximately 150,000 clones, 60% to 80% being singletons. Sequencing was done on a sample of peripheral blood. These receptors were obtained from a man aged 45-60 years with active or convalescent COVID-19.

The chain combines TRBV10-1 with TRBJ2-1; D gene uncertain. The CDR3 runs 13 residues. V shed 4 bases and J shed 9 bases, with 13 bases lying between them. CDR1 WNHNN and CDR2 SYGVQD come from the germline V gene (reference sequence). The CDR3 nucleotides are TGCGCCAGCAGTGTGAGGAGCTTGGGTGAGCAGTTCTTC. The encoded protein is CASSVRSLGEQFF.

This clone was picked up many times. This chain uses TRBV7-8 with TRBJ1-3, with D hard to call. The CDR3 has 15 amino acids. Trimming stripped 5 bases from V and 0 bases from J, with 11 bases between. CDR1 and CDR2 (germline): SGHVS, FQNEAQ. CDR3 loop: CASSPLALSGNTIYF. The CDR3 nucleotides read TGTGCCAGCAGCCCCTTAGCCCTCTCTGGAAACACCATATATTTT. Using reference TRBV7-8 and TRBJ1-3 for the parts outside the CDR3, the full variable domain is GAGVSQSPRYKVAKRGQDVALRCDPISGHVSLFWYQQALGQGPEFLTYFQNEAQLDKSGLPSDRFFAERPEGSVSTLKIQRTQQEDSAVYLCASSPLALSGNTIYFGEGSWLTVV.

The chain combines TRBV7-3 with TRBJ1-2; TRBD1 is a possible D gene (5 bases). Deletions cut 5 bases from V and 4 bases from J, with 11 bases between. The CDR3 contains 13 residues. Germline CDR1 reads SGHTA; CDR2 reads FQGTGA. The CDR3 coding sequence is TGTGCCAGCAGCGGGGGGACGGCCTATGGCTACACCTTC. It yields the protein CASSGGTAYGYTF.

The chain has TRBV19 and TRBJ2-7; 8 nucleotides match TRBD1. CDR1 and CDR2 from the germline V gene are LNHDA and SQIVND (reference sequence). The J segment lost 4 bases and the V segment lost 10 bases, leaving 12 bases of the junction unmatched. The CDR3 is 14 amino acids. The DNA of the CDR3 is TGTGCCACCGCCATCCAGGGGGCTTTTTACGAGCAGTACTTC. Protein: CATAIQGAFYEQYF.

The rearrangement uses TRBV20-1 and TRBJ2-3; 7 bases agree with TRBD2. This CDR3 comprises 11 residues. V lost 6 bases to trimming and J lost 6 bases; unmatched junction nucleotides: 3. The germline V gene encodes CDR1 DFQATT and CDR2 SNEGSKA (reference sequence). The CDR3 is CSALLADTQYF. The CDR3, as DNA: TGCAGTGCCTTACTAGCGGATACGCAGTATTTT.

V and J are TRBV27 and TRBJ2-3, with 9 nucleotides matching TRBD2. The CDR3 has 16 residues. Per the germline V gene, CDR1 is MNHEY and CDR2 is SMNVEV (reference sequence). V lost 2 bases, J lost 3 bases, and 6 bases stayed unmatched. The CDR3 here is CASSLSGGRGTDTQYF. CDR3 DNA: TGTGCCAGCAGTTTAAGCGGCGGGAGGGGAACAGATACGCAGTATTTT.